Listed here are 11 T cell receptor beta chains from one sample, sequenced in a study of T cell responses to AZD1222 COVID-19 vaccine. The assay was immunoSEQ multiplex PCR, and TCRdb's table has in-frame clones only and misses some. The repertoire includes some 130,000 clones, 80% to 95% of them detected once, and 2.5% to 4% sits in the top ten. This specimen consisted of peripheral blood, obtained 28 days after the second AZD1222 dose. All receptors derive from an adult who received the AZD1222 COVID-19 vaccine.

This chain connects TRBV30 to TRBJ1-2, with D unclear. Trimming took 1 base from V and 8 from J, leaving 11 bases between them. The CDR3 is 12 residues long. CDR1 is GTSNPN, CDR2 SVGIG, per germline (reference sequence). This CDR3 reads CAWSGEGYGYTF. The CDR3 nucleotides read TGTGCCTGGAGTGGAGAAGGTTACGGCTACACCTTC.

The chain recombines TRBV28 with TRBJ2-3; the D gene is possibly TRBD2 (7 bases). With 4 bases removed from V and 5 bases from J, the gap between germline ends came to 22 bases. The CDR3 spans 17 residues. Germline V gene lookup returns CDR1 MDHEN and CDR2 SYDVKM. The CDR3 sequence: CASSWGGPPGAGDTQYF. The CDR3 coding sequence is TGTGCCAGCAGTTGGGGGGGGCCCCCAGGGGCCGGAGATACGCAGTATTTT.

There are a few counts of this clone. The V and J genes are TRBV4-2 and TRBJ2-7; 9 nucleotides match TRBD2. Germline V gene data show CDR1 as LGHNA and CDR2 as YNFKEQ. The V segment lost 1 base and the J segment 0 bases; nucleotides outside the gene matches: 4. The CDR3 is 16 residues long. Here the CDR3 reads CASSQALAGRSYEQYF. The CDR3 DNA is TGTGCCAGCAGCCAAGCGCTAGCGGGACGCTCCTACGAGCAGTACTTC.

This clone was found a few times. V and J are TRBV24-1 and TRBJ2-1; D unclear. Trimming took 3 bases from V and 4 from J, leaving 9 bases between them. The CDR3 is 14 amino acids. From germline, CDR1 is KGHDR and CDR2 SFDVKD. The CDR3 sequence: CATSDGSVYNEQFF. The CDR3 nucleotides read TGTGCCACCAGTGATGGATCGGTGTACAATGAGCAGTTCTTC.

The V and J genes are TRBV7-2 and TRBJ2-5, with 7 bases fitting TRBD2. This CDR3 comprises 14 residues. CDR1 SGHTA and CDR2 FQGNSA come from the germline V gene. Trimming took 4 bases from V and 4 from J; bases not matched to a gene: 6. Written as DNA, the CDR3 is TGTGCCAGCAGCTCAGCGGGAAGGGGAGAGACCCAGTACTTC. Translated: CASSSAGRGETQYF.

The gene calls are TRBV18 and TRBJ1-2; the D gene is possibly TRBD1 (6 bases). The CDR3 is made up of 14 amino acids. Germline CDR1 and CDR2: KGHSH and LQKENI. Trimming took off 2 bases at V and 5 bases at J, with 12 bases between the two ends. This CDR3 reads CASSPWTDDYGYTF. The CDR3 nucleotides are TGTGCCAGCTCACCATGGACAGACGATTATGGCTACACCTTC. Variable domain in full (rest from reference TRBV18 and TRBJ1-2): NAGVMQNPRHLVRRRGQEARLRCSPMKGHSHVYWYRQLPEEGLKFMVYLQKENIIDESGMPKERFSAEFPKEGPSILRIQQVVRGDSAAYFCASSPWTDDYGYTFGSGTRLTVV.

The genes are TRBV10-3 and TRBJ2-7, with D uncertain. V shed 0 bases and J shed 0 bases, with 6 bases lying between them. From germline, CDR1 is ENHRY and CDR2 SYGVKD. The CDR3 runs 14 residues. CDR3 amino acids: CAISESGFSYEQYF. The DNA for the CDR3 is TGTGCCATCAGTGAGTCAGGTTTCTCCTACGAGCAGTACTTC.

J is TRBJ2-2 and V is TRBV19, with 8 bases fitting TRBD1. Unmatched junction bases numbered 6, after V lost 4 bases and J lost 5 bases. Germline V CDR1 and CDR2: LNHDA, SQIVND (reference sequence). There are 15 residues in the CDR3. This CDR3 reads CASSKDRVGTGELFF. CDR3 in DNA: TGTGCCAGTAGTAAGGACAGGGTTGGGACCGGGGAGCTGTTTTTT. The full variable domain, rest sourced from reference TRBV19 and TRBJ2-2, is DGGITQSPKYLFRKEGQNVTLSCEQNLNHDAMYWYRQDPGQGLRLIYYSQIVNDFQKGDIAEGYSVSREKKESFPLTVTSAQKNPTAFYLCASSKDRVGTGELFFGEGSRLTVL.

This chain links TRBV3-1 (or the pseudogene TRBV3-2) with TRBJ1-5; D call uncertain. In germline, CDR1 is LGHDT, CDR2 YNNKEL (reference sequence). V lost 9 bases to trimming and J lost 3 bases, with 12 bases between them. The CDR3 extends over 13 amino acids. CDR3 sequence (DNA): TGTGCCAGTGGACCCCGACCCAATCAGCCCCAGCATTTT. This gives the protein CASGPRPNQPQHF.

The CDR3 DNA is TGTGCCAGTAGTAGAACCGGGACCCCCCCTGGAGGCGAGCAGTACTTC. Residues: CASSRTGTPPGGEQYF. This rearrangement joins TRBV19 to TRBJ2-7; the D gene could be TRBD1 or TRBD2 (5 bases each). V was pared by 4 bases and J by 6 bases, with 22 bases between. This CDR3 is 16 amino acids long. Germline loops: CDR1 LNHDA, CDR2 SQIVND (reference sequence).

This sequence joins TRBV5-5 and TRBJ2-7; D is unresolved. Trimming pared 4 bases from V and 4 bases from J, leaving 9 bases between. This CDR3 contains 12 residues. Germline V lookup: CDR1 SGHKS, CDR2 YYEKEE (reference sequence). CDR3 DNA: TGTGCCAGCAGCCCCGGATGGTACGAGCAGTACTTC. It translates to CASSPGWYEQYF.